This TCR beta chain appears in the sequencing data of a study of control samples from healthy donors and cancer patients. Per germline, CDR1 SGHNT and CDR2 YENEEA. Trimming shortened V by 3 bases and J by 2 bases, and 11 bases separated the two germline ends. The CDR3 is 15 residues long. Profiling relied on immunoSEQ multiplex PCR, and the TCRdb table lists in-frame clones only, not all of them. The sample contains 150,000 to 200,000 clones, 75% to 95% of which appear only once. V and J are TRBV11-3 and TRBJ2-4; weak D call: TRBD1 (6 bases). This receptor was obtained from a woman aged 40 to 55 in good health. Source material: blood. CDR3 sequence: CASSLLQGPKNIQYF. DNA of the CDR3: TGTGCCAGCAGCTTGTTACAGGGTCCCAAAAACATTCAGTACTTC.